The clone carrying this TCR beta chain was seen ten or more times. This entry is derived from a study of human T cells and chemical hapten exposure. Specified time point: pre-sensitization, week 0. As for treatment: therapeutic diphenylcyclopropenone sensitization with weekly scalp DPC. V was pared by 4 bases and J by 7 bases, with 8 bases of the junction left unmatched. Germline V gene lookup returns CDR1 SGHRS and CDR2 YFSETQ. The CDR3 spans 17 residues. One entry per CDR3 protein results from TCRdb running MiXCR on the RACE reads. The sample holds about 68,000 distinct CDR3 sequences, roughly 9.7% seen once.

The source was whole blood, collected in connection with sensitization to the hapten diphenylcyclopropenone (DPC). The genes are TRBV5-1 and TRBJ2-1; 16 nucleotides line up with TRBD2. The TCR comes from a woman in her forties or fifties with alopecia areata. Some clones in this sample may be carry-over from other donors' samples. Here the CDR3 reads CASSPRGLAGGLNEQFF. CDR3 in DNA: TGCGCCAGCAGCCCGAGGGGACTAGCGGGAGGGCTTAATGAGCAGTTCTTC.